Listed here are 24 T cell receptor beta chains from one sample, sequenced in a study of T cells in localized non-small cell lung cancer (dated by TCRdb to the early 2020s). The protocol used for the library was the immunoSEQ multiplex PCR assay. Imported from immuneACCESS, the table was reduced by TCRdb to in-frame sequences with V and J called. These copies leave out some clones; in studies compared against another copy, an unresolved V gene accounts for under half, and the cause of the remainder is not known. The sample data list tens of thousands of clones, and 86% of these were observed just once. The ten largest clones add up to 15% to 20% of the sample. The sample here was peripheral blood, taken before any cancer treatment. The origin of the receptors is a male donor at least 60 years old with stage III squamous cell lung carcinoma.

The rearrangement uses TRBV2 and TRBJ2-4; 9 nucleotides agree with TRBD1. Germline V gene sequence: CDR1 SNHLY, CDR2 FYNNEI. The CDR3 runs to 16 residues. The ends lost 3 bases at V and 3 bases at J; junction bases unmatched: 6. The CDR3 loop is CASSESTGGHKNIQYF. CDR3 in DNA: TGTGCCAGCAGTGAGTCGACAGGGGGGCACAAAAACATTCAGTACTTC.

V usage is TRBV6-6 and J usage is TRBJ2-3; TRBD1 agrees at 8 bases. Trimming at V came to 5 bases and at J to 7 bases, leaving 8 bases not matched to a gene. The CDR3 has 14 amino acids. Germline CDR1 and CDR2: MNHNY and SVGAGI (reference sequence). The CDR3 here is CASSVRQGYHTQYF. The CDR3 region has the DNA TGTGCCAGCAGTGTAAGACAGGGGTACCATACGCAGTATTTT.

The rearrangement joins TRBV7-9 to TRBJ2-2; no clear D gene. Per germline, CDR1 SEHNR and CDR2 FQNEAQ (reference sequence). V shed 3 bases and J shed 4 bases, with 12 bases lying between them. The CDR3 is 15 residues long. The CDR3 spells CASSFGLSGTGELFF. The CDR3 DNA follows: TGTGCCAGCAGCTTTGGCCTCTCGGGCACCGGGGAGCTGTTTTTT.

The chain links TRBV4-1 to TRBJ1-4; 7 bases are a match to TRBD1. The CDR3 contains 15 residues. J lost 2 bases, V lost 4 bases, and 4 bases had no gene match. Germline values: CDR1 MGHRA, CDR2 YSYEKL. In DNA form, the CDR3 reads TGCGCCAGCAGCCCTCAGGGACAGACTAATGAAAAACTGTTTTTT. This sequence encodes CASSPQGQTNEKLFF.

The chain employs TRBV9 and TRBJ2-2; a weak D match, TRBD1 (6 bases). CDR1 is SGDLS and CDR2 is YYNGEE in the germline V gene. The ends were cut back, 0 bases at V and 4 bases at J, with 7 bases in the middle. The CDR3 covers 14 residues. The CDR3 here is CASSVVGGTGELFF. The CDR3 DNA follows: TGTGCCAGCAGCGTAGTAGGGGGCACCGGGGAGCTGTTTTTT.

The V call is TRBV18, the J call TRBJ2-1; tentatively, D is TRBD1 or TRBD2 (5 bases each). The CDR3 extends over 15 amino acids. V was cut by 3 bases and J by 7 bases, with 16 bases left in between. Germline assignment: CDR1 KGHSH and CDR2 LQKENI. CDR3 coding DNA: TGTGCCAGCTCACCGCTGGGGCGCACGGGGAATGAGCAGTTCTTC. Translating it yields CASSPLGRTGNEQFF.

The J gene is TRBJ2-3, the V gene TRBV6-5; possibly TRBD1 for D (6 bases). The CDR3 runs 13 residues. Germline V lookup: CDR1 MNHEY, CDR2 SVGAGI. V was pared by 6 bases and J by 3 bases, with 10 bases between. The CDR3 is CASRDSGTDTQYF. CDR3 DNA sequence: TGTGCCAGCAGGGACAGCGGAACAGATACGCAGTATTTT.

This clone appeared a single time. The chain combines TRBV5-1 with TRBJ2-7, with D possibly matching TRBD1 (6 bases). This CDR3 is built from 16 residues. V was clipped by 0 bases and J by 3 bases, with 16 bases between them. Germline CDR1 is SGHRS and CDR2 is YFSETQ. The CDR3 region is CASSLVGQGLSYEQYF. The CDR3 nucleotides read TGCGCCAGCAGCTTGGTGGGCCAGGGGCTCAGCTACGAGCAGTACTTC.

The V call is TRBV5-1, the J call TRBJ2-7, with D possibly matching TRBD1 (6 bases). V dropped 0 bases and J dropped 6 bases, with 13 bases sitting between them. This CDR3 has 14 residues. CDR1 is SGHRS and CDR2 is YFSETQ in the germline V gene. The CDR3 reads CASSLGTVPAEQYF. CDR3 nucleotides: TGCGCCAGCAGCTTGGGGACAGTGCCTGCCGAGCAGTACTTC.

The chain joins TRBV7-2 to TRBJ2-7; D possibly uses TRBD1 or TRBD2 (7 bases each). V shed 8 bases and J shed 5 bases, with 19 bases lying between them. Germline lookup yields CDR1 SGHTA and CDR2 FQGNSA. This CDR3 region has 14 residues. CDR3 DNA sequence: TGTGCCAGCGCCCGGTGGGGAGGGGGCCACGAGCAGTACTTC. Amino acids: CASARWGGGHEQYF.

Only one count was recorded for this clone. The chain employs TRBV4-2 and TRBJ2-7; 8 nucleotides agree with TRBD2. With V trimmed by 3 bases and J by 9 bases, 4 bases remained unmatched. CDR3 length: 12 residues. Germline CDR1 LGHNA, CDR2 YNFKEQ. Here the CDR3 reads CASSQDAGGQYF. CDR3 bases: TGTGCCAGCAGCCAGGACGCGGGAGGGCAGTACTTC.

The chain is built from TRBV6-6 and TRBJ2-1; no clear D gene. The V and J ends lost 6 bases and 10 bases respectively, with 13 bases between them. This CDR3 is built from 12 residues. From germline, CDR1 is MNHNY and CDR2 SVGAGI (reference sequence). The CDR3 protein is CASSRDRWEQFF. CDR3 nucleotides: TGTGCCAGCAGCCGCGACCGTTGGGAGCAGTTCTTC.

This chain connects TRBV4-2 to TRBJ1-4; D call uncertain. V was trimmed by 0 bases and J by 5 bases, leaving 10 bases between them. The CDR3 length is 15 residues. CDR1 and CDR2 from the germline V gene are LGHNA and YNFKEQ. CDR3 residues: CASSQDLRLNEKLFF. For the CDR3, the DNA is TGTGCCAGCAGCCAAGATCTAAGGTTAAATGAAAAACTGTTTTTT.

The CDR3 loop reads CASSSQGNNYGYTF. The CDR3 region has the DNA TGTGCCAGCAGCTCACAGGGGAATAACTATGGCTACACCTTC. This chain connects TRBV7-9 to TRBJ1-2, with 7 bases that match TRBD1. The CDR3 spans 14 residues. The V gene's germline CDR1 is SEHNR and CDR2 FQNEAQ (reference sequence). The V gene end was trimmed by 4 bases and the J gene end by 1 base; junction bases not matched to a gene: 3.

In its sample, this clone was seen a few times. The chain combines TRBV28 with TRBJ1-4, with 8 bases that match TRBD1. Germline loops: CDR1 MDHEN, CDR2 SYDVKM. The CDR3 covers 15 residues. V lost 5 bases to trimming and J lost 6 bases; unmatched junction nucleotides: 8. CDR3 amino acids: CASSPGQGHYEKLFF. CDR3 nucleotide sequence: TGTGCCAGCAGTCCCGGACAGGGACACTATGAAAAACTGTTTTTT.

Concerning this clone itself: Additional DNA sequences in this sample encode the identical CDR3. This rearrangement joins TRBV7-2 to TRBJ2-7, with 8 bases lining up with TRBD1. The CDR3 length is 14 residues. Germline CDR1 is SGHTA and CDR2 is FQGNSA. The V and J ends lost 4 bases and 4 bases, in that order; junction bases with no gene match: 6. CDR3 amino acids: CASSSPGGGYEQYF. For the CDR3, the DNA is TGTGCCAGCAGCTCCCCAGGGGGCGGGTACGAGCAGTACTTC.

The rearrangement uses TRBV28 and TRBJ2-7; D possibly corresponds to TRBD1 (5 bases). The CDR3 spans 14 residues. Trimming left V 8 bases short and J 1 base short, with 15 bases between. CDR1 and CDR2 from the germline V gene are MDHEN and SYDVKM. CDR3 in DNA: TGTGCCAGCGGATTCAGGGTTGGGTCCTACGAGCAGTACTTC. Its protein product is CASGFRVGSYEQYF.

The chain is built from TRBV5-4 and TRBJ2-3, with 11 bases lining up with TRBD2. V trimming: 4 bases; J trimming: 10 bases; junction bases outside the gene matches: 14. The CDR3 extends over 16 amino acids. Germline values: CDR1 SGHNT, CDR2 YYREEE (reference sequence). This CDR3 is CASSPSLAGGPRAQYF. The CDR3 DNA follows: TGTGCCAGCAGCCCCTCCCTAGCGGGGGGTCCTAGGGCGCAGTATTTT.

The V and J genes are TRBV6-6 and TRBJ1-2, with a possible D match to TRBD1 (5 bases). The CDR3 extends over 16 amino acids. Trimming cost V 4 bases and J 5 bases, with 20 bases left between them. From germline, CDR1 is MNHNY and CDR2 SVGAGI (reference sequence). The CDR3 protein is CASSFGTETVPYGYTF. The CDR3 DNA is TGTGCCAGCAGTTTCGGGACGGAGACCGTTCCTTATGGCTACACCTTC.

The chain uses TRBV2 and TRBJ2-3; D unclear. The V end lost 5 bases, the J end lost 0 bases, and 12 bases lay between the germline ends. The CDR3 consists of 15 residues. Germline CDR1 and CDR2: SNHLY and FYNNEI. CDR3 DNA sequence: TGTGCCAGCAGTCCTACTACTACTAGCACAGATACGCAGTATTTT. Amino acids: CASSPTTTSTDTQYF.

The rearrangement links TRBV29-1 to TRBJ2-1; 13 bases are shared with TRBD2. This CDR3 has 15 amino acids. CDR1 and CDR2 (germline): SQVTM, ANQGSEA. J was trimmed by 8 bases and V by 6 bases; bases with no gene match: 10. CDR3 nucleotide sequence: TGCAGCGTCCGGACTAGCGGGAGCCCCTGGGATGAGCAGTTCTTC. It is translated as CSVRTSGSPWDEQFF.

This sequence joins TRBV27 and TRBJ1-5; tentative D call: TRBD1 (5 bases). Germline values: CDR1 MNHEY, CDR2 SMNVEV (reference sequence). V was cut by 8 bases and J by 7 bases, with 18 bases left in between. This CDR3 comprises 14 residues. The CDR3 loop reads CASSIRLGRQPQHF. For the CDR3, the DNA is TGTGCCAGCTCCATCAGACTGGGACGCCAGCCCCAGCATTTT.

In DNA form, the CDR3 reads TGTGCCAGCAGCGGGGGAAGACTAGCGGGACTCTACGAGCAGTACTTC. This sequence encodes CASSGGRLAGLYEQYF. V is TRBV9 and J is TRBJ2-7, with 11 positions matching TRBD2. CDR1 and CDR2 from the germline V gene are SGDLS and YYNGEE. The CDR3 consists of 16 residues. The V and J ends lost 3 bases and 3 bases, in that order; junction bases with no gene match: 8. The full variable domain, rest sourced from reference TRBV9 and TRBJ2-7, is DSGVTQTPKHLITATGQRVTLRCSPRSGDLSVYWYQQSLDQGLQFLIQYYNGEERAKGNILERFSAQQFPDLHSELNLSSLELGDSALYFCASSGGRLAGLYEQYFGPGTRLTVT.

The chain combines TRBV18 with TRBJ1-1; D possibly corresponds to TRBD1 (5 bases). Germline V gene sequence: CDR1 KGHSH, CDR2 LQKENI. The CDR3 runs 15 residues. The V end lost 0 bases, the J end lost 4 bases, and 12 bases lay between the germline ends. The CDR3 nucleotides are TGTGCCAGCTCACCACCGAATGGGGGAAGCACTGAAGCTTTCTTT. Translating it yields CASSPPNGGSTEAFF.